The TCR beta chain described here comes from a study of cytomegalovirus exposure and HLA in healthy donors. Study-level points and caveats: A few CMV-associated chains were confirmed in vitro to be specific for CMV antigens. The authors listed around 150 TCR beta chains as cytomegalovirus-associated.

Clones were read by immunoSEQ multiplex PCR, and TCRdb kept only the in-frame ones, dropping some. The sample holds about 160,000 clones, 70% to 90% seen once. Comment on this clone: No antigen is known for it. This same CDR3 is encoded by further DNA sequences in the sample.

Input material: PBMCs. This sequence was found in a woman aged 18-35 years in good health and CMV-seronegative.

This CDR3 reads CASSYRDRHQPQHF. The CDR3 nucleotides are TGTGCCAGCAGTTACAGGGACAGACATCAGCCCCAGCATTTT. J is TRBJ1-5 and V is TRBV6-5; TRBD1 aligns across 7 bases. The V and J ends lost 2 bases and 5 bases, in that order; junction bases with no gene match: 3. The CDR3 totals 14 residues. CDR1 MNHEY and CDR2 SVGAGI come from the germline V gene.